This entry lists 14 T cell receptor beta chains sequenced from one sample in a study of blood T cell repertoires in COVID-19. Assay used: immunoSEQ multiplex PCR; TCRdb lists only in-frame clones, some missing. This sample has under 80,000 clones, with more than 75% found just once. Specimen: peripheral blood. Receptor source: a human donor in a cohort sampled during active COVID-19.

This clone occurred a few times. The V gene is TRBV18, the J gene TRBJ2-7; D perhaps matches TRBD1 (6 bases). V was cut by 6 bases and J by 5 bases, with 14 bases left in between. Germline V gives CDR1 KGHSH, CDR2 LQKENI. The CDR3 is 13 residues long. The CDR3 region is CASSHRDKDEQYF. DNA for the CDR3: TGTGCCAGCTCGCACCGGGACAAAGACGAGCAGTACTTC.

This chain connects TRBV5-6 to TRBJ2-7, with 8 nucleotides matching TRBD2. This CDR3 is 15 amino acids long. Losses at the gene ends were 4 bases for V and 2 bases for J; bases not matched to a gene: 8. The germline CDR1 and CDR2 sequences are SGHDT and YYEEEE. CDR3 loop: CASSPGGGNPYEQYF. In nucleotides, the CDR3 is TGTGCCAGCAGCCCGGGCGGGGGGAATCCCTACGAGCAGTACTTC.

DNA of the CDR3: TGTGCCAGCAGTTACGGACAGGGATCGAAGACCCAGTACTTC. Its translation: CASSYGQGSKTQYF. The chain employs TRBV6-6 and TRBJ2-5; 8 nucleotides align to TRBD1. The CDR3 is 14 residues long. Germline CDR1 is MNHNY and CDR2 is SVGAGI (reference sequence). The J segment lost 6 bases and the V segment lost 2 bases, leaving 5 bases of the junction unmatched.

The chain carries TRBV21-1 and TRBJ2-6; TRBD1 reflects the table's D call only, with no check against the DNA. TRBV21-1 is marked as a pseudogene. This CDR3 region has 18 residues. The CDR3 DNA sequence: TGTGCCAGCAGCAAAGCGGGACAGGGGGCGCCCGGGGCCAACGTCCTGACTTTC. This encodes CASSKAGQGAPGANVLTF.

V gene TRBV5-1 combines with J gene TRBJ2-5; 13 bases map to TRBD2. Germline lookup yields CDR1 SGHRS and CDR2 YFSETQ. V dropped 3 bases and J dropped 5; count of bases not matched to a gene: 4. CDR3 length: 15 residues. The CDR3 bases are TGCGCCAGCAGCTCTACTAGCGGGGGGGCGGAGACCCAGTACTTC. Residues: CASSSTSGGAETQYF.

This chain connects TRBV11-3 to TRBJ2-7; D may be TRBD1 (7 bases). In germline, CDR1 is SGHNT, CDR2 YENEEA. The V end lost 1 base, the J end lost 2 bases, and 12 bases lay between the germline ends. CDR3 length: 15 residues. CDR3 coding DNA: TGTGCCAGCAGCTTAGCAGGGGGGCGGGCCTACGAGCAGTACGTC. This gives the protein CASSLAGGRAYEQYV.

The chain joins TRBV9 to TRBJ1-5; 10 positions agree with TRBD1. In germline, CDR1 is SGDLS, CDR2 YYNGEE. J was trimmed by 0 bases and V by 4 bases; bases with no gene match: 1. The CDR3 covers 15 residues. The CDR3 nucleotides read TGTGCCAGCAGCCGGACAGGGGGTAGCAATCAGCCCCAGCATTTT. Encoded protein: CASSRTGGSNQPQHF.

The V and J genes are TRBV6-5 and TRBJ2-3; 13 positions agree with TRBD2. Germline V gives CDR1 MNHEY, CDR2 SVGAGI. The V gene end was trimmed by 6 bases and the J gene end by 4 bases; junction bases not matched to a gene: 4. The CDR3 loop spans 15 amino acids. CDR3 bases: TGTGCCAGCAGAGGACTAGCGGGAGTATCAGATACGCAGTATTTT. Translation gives CASRGLAGVSDTQYF.

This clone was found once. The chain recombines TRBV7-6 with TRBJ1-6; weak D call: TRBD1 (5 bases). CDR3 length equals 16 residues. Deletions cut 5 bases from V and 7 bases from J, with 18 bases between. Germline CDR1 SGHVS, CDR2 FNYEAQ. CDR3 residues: CASSPNIGVPNSPLHF. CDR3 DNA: TGTGCCAGCAGCCCCAATATAGGGGTTCCCAATTCACCCCTCCACTTT.

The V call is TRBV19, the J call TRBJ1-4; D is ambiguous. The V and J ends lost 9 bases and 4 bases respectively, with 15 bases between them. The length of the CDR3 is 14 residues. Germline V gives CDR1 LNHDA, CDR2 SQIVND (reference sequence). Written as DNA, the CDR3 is TGTGCCAGCGCATTAGGAGGCTATAATGAAAAACTGTTTTTT. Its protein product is CASALGGYNEKLFF.

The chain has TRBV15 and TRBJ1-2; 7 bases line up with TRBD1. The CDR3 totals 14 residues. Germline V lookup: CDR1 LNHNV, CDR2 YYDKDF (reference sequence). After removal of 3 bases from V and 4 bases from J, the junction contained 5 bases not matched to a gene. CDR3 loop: CATSREGGVYGYTF. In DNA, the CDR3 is TGTGCCACCAGCAGGGAAGGGGGCGTCTATGGCTACACCTTC.

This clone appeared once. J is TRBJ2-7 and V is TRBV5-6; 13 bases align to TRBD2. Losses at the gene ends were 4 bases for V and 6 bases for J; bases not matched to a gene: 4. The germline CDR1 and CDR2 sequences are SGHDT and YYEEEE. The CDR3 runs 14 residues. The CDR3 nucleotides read TGTGCCAGCAGCATGACTAGCGGGAGGTCCGAGCAGTACGTC. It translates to CASSMTSGRSEQYV.

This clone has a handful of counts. CDR3 amino acids: CASSPRPQGDGYTF. The CDR3 DNA follows: TGTGCCAGCAGTCCCAGACCACAGGGGGACGGCTACACCTTC. The genes are TRBV27 and TRBJ1-2, with 8 bases lining up with TRBD1. V dropped 5 bases and J dropped 8; count of bases not matched to a gene: 10. Per the germline V gene, CDR1 is MNHEY and CDR2 is SMNVEV (reference sequence). The CDR3 extends over 14 amino acids.

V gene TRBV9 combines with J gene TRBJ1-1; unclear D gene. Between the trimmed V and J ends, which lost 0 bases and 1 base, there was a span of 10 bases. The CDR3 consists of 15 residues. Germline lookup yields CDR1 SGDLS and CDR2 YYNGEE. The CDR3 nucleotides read TGTGCCAGCAGCGTAGGTTCCCTACCGAACACTGAAGCTTTCTTT. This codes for CASSVGSLPNTEAFF. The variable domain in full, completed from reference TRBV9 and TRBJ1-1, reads DSGVTQTPKHLITATGQRVTLRCSPRSGDLSVYWYQQSLDQGLQFLIQYYNGEERAKGNILERFSAQQFPDLHSELNLSSLELGDSALYFCASSVGSLPNTEAFFGQGTRLTVV.